One T cell receptor (beta chain) is described in this entry. V lost 4 bases, J lost 1 base, and 7 bases lay in between. This CDR3 spans 13 amino acids. The germline V gene has CDR1 KGHSH and CDR2 LQKENI. This sample is drawn from a study of blood T cell repertoires in COVID-19. Assay: immunoSEQ multiplex PCR; the TCRdb copy retains only in-frame clones and omits some. The repertoire holds 93,000 or so clones, about 90% seen once, with around 6.2% in the top ten. The sequence was obtained from a human donor in a cohort sampled during active COVID-19. This sequence joins TRBV18 and TRBJ2-5; TRBD2 is a possible D gene (5 bases). Sequencing was done on a sample of peripheral blood. In nucleotides, the CDR3 is TGTGCCAGCTCACAGCGGCCCCAAGAGACCCAGTACTTC. The encoded protein is CASSQRPQETQYF. Together with reference TRBV18 and TRBJ2-5, the CDR3 gives the full variable domain: NAGVMQNPRHLVRRRGQEARLRCSPMKGHSHVYWYRQLPEEGLKFMVYLQKENIIDESGMPKERFSAEFPKEGPSILRIQQVVRGDSAAYFCASSQRPQETQYFGPGTRLLVL.